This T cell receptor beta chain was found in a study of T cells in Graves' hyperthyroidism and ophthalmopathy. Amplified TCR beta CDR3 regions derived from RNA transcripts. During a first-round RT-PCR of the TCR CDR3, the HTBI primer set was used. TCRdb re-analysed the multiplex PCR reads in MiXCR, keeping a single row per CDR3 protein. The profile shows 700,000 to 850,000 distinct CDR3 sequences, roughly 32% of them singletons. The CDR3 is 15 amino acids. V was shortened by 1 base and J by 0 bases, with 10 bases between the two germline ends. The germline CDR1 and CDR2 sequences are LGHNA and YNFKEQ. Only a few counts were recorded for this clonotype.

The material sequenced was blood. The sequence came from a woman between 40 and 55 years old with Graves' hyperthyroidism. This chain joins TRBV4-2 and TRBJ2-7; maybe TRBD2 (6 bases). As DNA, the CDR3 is TGTGCCAGCAGCCAAGTAGCGGAGAGCTCCTACGAGCAGTACTTC. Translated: CASSQVAESSYEQYF.